Following are 8 T cell receptor beta chains from one sample sequenced in a study of CD8 T cells in Susac syndrome. RNA totalling roughly 0.5 to 1 ug underwent reverse transcription with random hexamers. TCRdb itself ran the immunoSEQ multiplex PCR reads through MiXCR, one entry per CDR3 protein. The table shows approximately 280,000 distinct CDR3 sequences, with 70% to 90% occurring only once. The sequenced sample consisted of CD8+ T cells from PBMCs. The source is a human donor with multiple sclerosis.

The rearrangement joins TRBV28 to TRBJ2-1, with D perhaps TRBD2 (7 bases). CDR1 is MDHEN and CDR2 is SYDVKM in the germline V gene. This CDR3 is built from 14 residues. Trimming shortened V by 10 bases and J by 5 bases, and 18 bases separated the two germline ends. The CDR3 is CANSIGGGHNEQFF. The CDR3 bases are TGTGCCAATTCTATTGGGGGGGGGCACAATGAGCAGTTCTTC. The whole variable domain, filled in from reference TRBV28 and TRBJ2-1, reads DVKVTQSSRYLVKRTGEKVFLECVQDMDHENMFWYRQDPGLGLRLIYFSYDVKMKEKGDIPEGYSVSREKKERFSLILESASTNQTSMYLCANSIGGGHNEQFFGPGTRLTVL.

The J gene is TRBJ2-3, the V gene TRBV4-1; 8 bases align to TRBD2. The CDR3 loop spans 15 amino acids. The V gene end was trimmed by 1 base and the J gene end by 3 bases; junction bases not matched to a gene: 3. Germline V gives CDR1 MGHRA, CDR2 YSYEKL. This CDR3 is CASSQVAGLTDTQYF. CDR3 DNA sequence: TGCGCCAGCAGCCAAGTAGCGGGATTAACAGATACGCAGTATTTT.

This chain connects TRBV9 to TRBJ2-5, with 7 bases matching TRBD1. With V trimmed by 5 bases and J by 4 bases, 11 bases remained unmatched. CDR1 is SGDLS and CDR2 is YYNGEE in the germline V gene. There are 15 residues in the CDR3. CDR3 region: CASSVEGAVRETQYF. In DNA form, the CDR3 reads TGTGCCAGCAGTGTCGAGGGGGCGGTAAGAGAGACCCAGTACTTC.

The chain carries TRBV20-1 and TRBJ2-7, with 16 bases aligning to TRBD2. Germline V gene lookup returns CDR1 DFQATT and CDR2 SNEGSKA (reference sequence). After removal of 3 bases from V and 6 bases from J, the junction contained 5 bases not matched to a gene. The CDR3 sequence is 15 residues long. CDR3 residues: CSARGLAGGPSEQYF. In DNA, the CDR3 is TGCAGTGCTAGGGGACTAGCGGGGGGGCCCTCCGAGCAGTACTTC.

This chain links TRBV7-3 with TRBJ1-2; D is undetermined. Trimming shortened V by 9 bases and J by 5 bases, and 7 bases separated the two germline ends. This CDR3 is 10 amino acids long. Germline V gene sequence: CDR1 SGHTA, CDR2 FQGTGA. The CDR3 bases are TGTGCCAGTATGGAATATGGCTACACCTTC. It is translated as CASMEYGYTF.

The chain employs TRBV6-5 and TRBJ1-5, with 7 bases lining up with TRBD1. The J segment lost 6 bases and the V segment lost 5 bases, leaving 7 bases of the junction unmatched. This CDR3 spans 14 amino acids. Germline V gene sequence: CDR1 MNHEY, CDR2 SVGAGI. The CDR3 coding sequence is TGTGCCAGCAGTCCGGACAGGATAGGTCAGCCCCAGCATTTT. It codes for CASSPDRIGQPQHF.

This rearrangement joins TRBV5-1 to TRBJ2-1; 8 bases align to TRBD2. This CDR3 is built from 18 residues. Germline CDR1 is SGHRS and CDR2 is YFSETQ. V dropped 4 bases and J dropped 6; count of bases not matched to a gene: 18. Here the CDR3 reads CASSPKSQGLVRTNEQFF. CDR3 DNA sequence: TGCGCCAGCAGCCCAAAGTCCCAGGGACTAGTGAGGACCAATGAGCAGTTCTTC.

Only a few counts were recorded for this clonotype. The V and J genes are TRBV6-1 and TRBJ2-1; D gene uncertain. Per the germline V gene, CDR1 is MNHNS and CDR2 is SASEGT. This CDR3 has 15 amino acids. V gave up 6 bases and J gave up 0 bases, with 12 bases separating them. The CDR3 here is CASSPGRSSYNEQFF. The CDR3 DNA follows: TGTGCCAGCAGCCCCGGACGGAGCTCCTACAATGAGCAGTTCTTC.